This T cell receptor beta chain emerged from a study of T cells in Graves' hyperthyroidism and ophthalmopathy. Germline lookup yields CDR1 DFQATT and CDR2 SNEGSKA (reference sequence). The CDR3 extends over 15 amino acids. Trimming pared 2 bases from V and 3 bases from J, leaving 17 bases between. This clonotype came up many times. What was amplified from RNA transcripts were TCR beta CDR3 regions. When the TCR CDR3 underwent first-round RT-PCR, the HTBI primer set was used. TCRdb reanalysed the multiplex PCR reads using MiXCR and keeps one entry per CDR3 protein. The sample carries hundreds of thousands of distinct CDR3 sequences, 15% to 19% recorded once.

The TCR was taken from a woman under 30 with Graves' hyperthyroidism. The material sequenced was blood. V is TRBV20-1 and J is TRBJ2-7; tentatively, D is TRBD1 (5 bases). In nucleotides, the CDR3 is TGCAGTGCTAGAACTCTCGGACAACCGTTCTACGAGCAGTACTTC. It yields the protein CSARTLGQPFYEQYF.